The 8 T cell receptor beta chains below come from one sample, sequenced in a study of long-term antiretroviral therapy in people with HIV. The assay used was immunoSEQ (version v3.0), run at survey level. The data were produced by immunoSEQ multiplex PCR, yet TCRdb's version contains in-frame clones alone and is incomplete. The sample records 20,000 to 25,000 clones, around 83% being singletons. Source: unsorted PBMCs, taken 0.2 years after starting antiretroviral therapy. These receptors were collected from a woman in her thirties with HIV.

In DNA, the CDR3 is TGTGCCAGCAGTGAATGGGCTGTCCAGACTAGCGGGGTCCGGGGCACCGGGGAGCTGTTTTTT. Protein product: CASSEWAVQTSGVRGTGELFF. The chain recombines TRBV6-1 with TRBJ2-2, with 11 bases lining up with TRBD2. This CDR3 spans 21 amino acids. From germline, CDR1 is MNHNS and CDR2 SASEGT. Unmatched junction bases numbered 18, after V lost 2 bases and J lost 4 bases.

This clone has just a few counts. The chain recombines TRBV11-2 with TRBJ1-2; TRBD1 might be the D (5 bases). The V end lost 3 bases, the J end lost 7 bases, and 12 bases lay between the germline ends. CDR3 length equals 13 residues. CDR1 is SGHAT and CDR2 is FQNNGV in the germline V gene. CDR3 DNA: TGTGCCAGCAGCTTGCCAATGGGGACTGGCTACACCTTC. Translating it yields CASSLPMGTGYTF.

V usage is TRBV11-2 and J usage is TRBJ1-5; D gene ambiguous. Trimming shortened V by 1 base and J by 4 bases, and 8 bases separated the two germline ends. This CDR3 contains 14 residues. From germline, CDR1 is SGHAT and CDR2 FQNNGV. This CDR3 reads CASSLGSGNQPQHF. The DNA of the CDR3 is TGTGCCAGCAGCTTAGGTTCAGGAAATCAGCCCCAGCATTTT.

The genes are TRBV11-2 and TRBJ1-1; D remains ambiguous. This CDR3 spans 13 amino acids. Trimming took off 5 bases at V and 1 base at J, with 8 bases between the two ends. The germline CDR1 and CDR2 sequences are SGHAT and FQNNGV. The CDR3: CASSLWGNTEAFF. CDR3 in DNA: TGTGCCAGCAGCCTGTGGGGGAACACTGAAGCTTTCTTT. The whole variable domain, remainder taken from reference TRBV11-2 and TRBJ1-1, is EAGVAQSPRYKIIEKRQSVAFWCNPISGHATLYWYQQILGQGPKLLIQFQNNGVVDDSQLPKDRFSAERLKGVDSTLKIQPAKLEDSAVYLCASSLWGNTEAFFGQGTRLTVV.

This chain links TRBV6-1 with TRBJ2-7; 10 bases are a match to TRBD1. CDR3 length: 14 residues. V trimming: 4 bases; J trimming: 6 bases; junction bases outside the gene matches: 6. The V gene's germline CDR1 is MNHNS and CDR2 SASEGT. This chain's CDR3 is CASSVLGTGAEQYV. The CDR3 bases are TGTGCCAGCAGTGTCCTGGGGACAGGGGCCGAGCAGTACGTC.

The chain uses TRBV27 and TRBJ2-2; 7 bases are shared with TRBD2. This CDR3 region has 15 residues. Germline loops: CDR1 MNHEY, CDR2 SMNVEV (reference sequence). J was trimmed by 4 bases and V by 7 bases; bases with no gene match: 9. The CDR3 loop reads CASNEGGGVTGELFF. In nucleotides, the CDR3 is TGTGCCAGCAACGAGGGCGGGGGAGTCACCGGGGAGCTGTTTTTT.

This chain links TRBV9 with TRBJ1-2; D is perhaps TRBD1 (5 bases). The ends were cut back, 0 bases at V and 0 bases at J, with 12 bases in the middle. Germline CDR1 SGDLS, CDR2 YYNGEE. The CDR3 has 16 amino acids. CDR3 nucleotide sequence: TGTGCCAGCAGCGTAGTCCCGACAGAAGCTAACTATGGCTACACCTTC. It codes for CASSVVPTEANYGYTF.

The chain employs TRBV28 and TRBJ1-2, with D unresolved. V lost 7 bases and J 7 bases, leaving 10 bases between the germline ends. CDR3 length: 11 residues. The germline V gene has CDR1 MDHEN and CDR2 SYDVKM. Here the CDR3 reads CASNTDSGYTF. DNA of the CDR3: TGTGCCAGCAATACGGATAGTGGCTACACCTTC.